Listed below are T cell receptor beta chains from one sample, sequenced in a study of OX40 agonist ivuxolimab in advanced cancers. Sequenced by immunoSEQ multiplex PCR; TCRdb stores in-frame clones only, minus some. This table has roughly 39,000 clones, around 90% appearing once. Sequencing used CD4+ or CD8+ T cells sorted from blood, obtained in a trial of the OX40 agonist ivuxolimab. These receptors came from an adult with an advanced solid tumor such as melanoma, head and neck, liver or kidney cancer. The CDR3 runs from the conserved cysteine through the conserved F or W. Fields, in order: V gene, D gene, J gene, CDR3 DNA, CDR3 protein. A D gene is named only where the DNA matches it firmly.

>TRBV2|-|TRBJ2-7
TGTGCCAGCAGCCGGACTCGAAATGGCGCCGAGCAGTACTTC
CASSRTRNGAEQYF
>TRBV7-9|-|TRBJ1-3
TGTGCCAGCAGCTTAGCGTTGGCGAGAAACACCATATATTTT
CASSLALARNTIYF
>TRBV28|-|TRBJ2-3
TGTGCCAGCTTTCCGCCGGGGAGTCCTAGCACAGATACGCAGTATTTT
CASFPPGSPSTDTQYF
>TRBV18|-|TRBJ2-2
TGTGCCAGCTCACCACCAGGGCCCACCGGGGAGCTGTTTTTT
CASSPPGPTGELFF
>TRBV19|-|TRBJ2-3
TGTGCCAGTAGTATCGGGTCCCCCACAGATACGCAGTATTTT
CASSIGSPTDTQYF
>TRBV9|-|TRBJ2-7
TGTGCCAGCAGCGTAGGTGACGAGCAGTACTTC
CASSVGDEQYF
>TRBV6-1|-|TRBJ2-7
TGTGCCAGCAGTGAAGCGAGGAGAGGCTACGAGCAGTACTTC
CASSEARRGYEQYF
>TRBV10-3|TRBD1|TRBJ2-2
TGTGCCATCAGTGAGGGGACAGGGGTCACCGGGGAGCTGTTTTTT
CAISEGTGVTGELFF
>TRBV7-6|-|TRBJ2-1
TGTGCCAGCAGCGGGCTGACCGGGACTCTAAAAGGGGGGGAGCAGTTCTTC
CASSGLTGTLKGGEQFF
>TRBV12-5|TRBD2|TRBJ2-1
TGTGCTAGTGGTCTGATCCCTGGGACTAGCGGGTACAATGAGCAGTTCTTC
CASGLIPGTSGYNEQFF
>TRBV9|-|TRBJ2-2
TGTGCCAGCAGCGTAGGCGGGGATTATTACGACGGGGAGCTGTTTTTT
CASSVGGDYYDGELFF
>TRBV25-1|TRBD1|TRBJ1-2
TGTGCGAGCCTGGAGGGACAGAAAATCTCCTTC
CASLEGQKISF
>TRBV4-1|-|TRBJ2-7
TGCGCCAGCAGCCTTAAGACAGATCCTTATATCTACGAGCAGTACTTC
CASSLKTDPYIYEQYF
>TRBV5-1|-|TRBJ1-5
TGCGCCAGCAGCCCGGAAGGGTCGCAGCCCCAGCATTTT
CASSPEGSQPQHF
>TRBV7-8|TRBD1|TRBJ1-3
TGTGCCAGCAGCCGGGGACAGGCCGTTGGAAACACCATATATTTT
CASSRGQAVGNTIYF
>TRBV19|TRBD2|TRBJ2-3
TGTGCCAGTAGTAGGGGGAGGACTAGCGGAGTCACAGATACGCAGTATTTT
CASSRGRTSGVTDTQYF
>TRBV6-1|TRBD1|TRBJ2-7
TGTGCCAGCAGTGCAGGGACAGGGGGTATCTACGAGCAGTACTTC
CASSAGTGGIYEQYF
>TRBV5-1|-|TRBJ1-6
TGCGCCAGCAGCAAATACGGGGCCTCCTATTCACCCCTCCACTTT
CASSKYGASYSPLHF
>TRBV28|-|TRBJ1-5
TGTGCCAGCAGTTTCCAATCCTTCAGGGGCGATAGCAATCAGCCCCAGCATTTT
CASSFQSFRGDSNQPQHF
>TRBV7-9|-|TRBJ2-2
TGTGCCAGCAGCTTAGTTTTCGAGCGCACCGGGGAGCTGTTTTTT
CASSLVFERTGELFF
>TRBV2|-|TRBJ2-7
TGTGCCAGCAGTGTAGGTAGTCTATACGAGCAGTACTTC
CASSVGSLYEQYF
>TRBV21-1|-|TRBJ2-7
TGTGCCAGCAGCGAGTGGGACAGGGGCTCCTACGAGCAGTACTTC
CASSEWDRGSYEQYF
>TRBV10-3|TRBD2|TRBJ2-5
TGTGCCATCAGCCCACTAGCGCGAGAAGAGACCCAGTACTTC
CAISPLAREETQYF
>TRBV27|-|TRBJ1-2
TGTGCCAGCAGTTTATATGTAACCCCAAGAAGCTACACCTTC
CASSLYVTPRSYTF
>TRBV30|TRBD2|TRBJ2-5
TGTGCCTGGAGTGTAAGGGCGGGAGGGCCCCCTTTGGAGCAGTACTTC
CAWSVRAGGPPLEQYF
>TRBV7-3|TRBD2|TRBJ2-3
TGTGCCAGCAGTCCTGCGGGAGGTAGCACAAGTACGCAGTATTTT
CASSPAGGSTSTQYF
>TRBV28|-|TRBJ2-7
TGTGCCAGCAGTTTAGTTTACGGGAGCCCCCACTACGAGCAGTACTTC
CASSLVYGSPHYEQYF
>TRBV27|-|TRBJ2-5
TGTGCCAGCAGTCCCCCACCAACAGGACTCCGATCGGGAAAAGAGACCCAGTACTTC
CASSPPPTGLRSGKETQYF